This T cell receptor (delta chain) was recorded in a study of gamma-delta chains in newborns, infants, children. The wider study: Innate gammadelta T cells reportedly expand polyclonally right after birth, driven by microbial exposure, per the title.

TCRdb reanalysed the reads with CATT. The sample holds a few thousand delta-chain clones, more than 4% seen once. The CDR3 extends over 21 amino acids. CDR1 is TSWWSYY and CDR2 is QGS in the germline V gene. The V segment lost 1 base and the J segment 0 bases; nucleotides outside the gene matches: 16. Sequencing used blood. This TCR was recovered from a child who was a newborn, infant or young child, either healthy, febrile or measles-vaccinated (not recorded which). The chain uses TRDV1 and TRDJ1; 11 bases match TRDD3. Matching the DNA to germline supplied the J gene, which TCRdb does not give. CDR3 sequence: CALGERVLRGGYGLYTDKLIF. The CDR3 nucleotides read TGTGCTCTTGGGGAACGGGTCCTACGTGGGGGATACGGCTTGTACACCGATAAACTCATCTTT.